The 21 T cell receptor beta chains reported below all come from one sample, sequenced in a study of cytomegalovirus exposure and HLA in healthy donors. The table came from immunoSEQ multiplex PCR; TCRdb's copy has only in-frame clones and leaves some out. The data contain hundreds of thousands of clones, roughly 85% of them seen just once; the ten biggest clones take up roughly 0.8%. Sequenced sample: PBMCs. Receptor source: a woman aged 18-30 years in good health and CMV-seronegative.

This clone was counted a single time. The rearrangement links TRBV14 to TRBJ1-1; the D is unclear. Germline-derived CDR1 and CDR2 are SGHDN and FVKESK. The CDR3 totals 17 residues. V was cut by 0 bases and J by 6 bases, with 20 bases left in between. The CDR3 region has the DNA TGTGCCAGCAGCCAAGATCCGGTACCCCCAGGCTTTCCTGAAGCTTTCTTT. Translated, it gives CASSQDPVPPGFPEAFF.

This chain connects TRBV11-2 to TRBJ2-7; 11 bases line up with TRBD2. V lost 4 bases and J lost 7; bases outside the gene matches: 9. The CDR3 extends over 15 amino acids. Looked up from germline, CDR1 is SGHAT and CDR2 is FQNNGV. This CDR3 is CASSSYSGRAGEQYF. The CDR3 region has the DNA TGTGCCAGCAGCTCGTATAGCGGGAGGGCGGGTGAGCAGTACTTC.

The V gene is TRBV6-1, the J gene TRBJ2-5; 12 bases are a match to TRBD1. This CDR3 has 15 residues. The germline V gene has CDR1 MNHNS and CDR2 SASEGT. After removal of 5 bases from V and 5 bases from J, the junction contained 6 bases not matched to a gene. CDR3 in amino acids: CASSWDRGRQETQYF. CDR3 sequence (DNA): TGTGCCAGCAGTTGGGACAGGGGGCGCCAGGAGACCCAGTACTTC.

This chain joins TRBV6-1 and TRBJ1-1; 7 nucleotides agree with TRBD1. The CDR3 has 15 amino acids. The trim removed 2 bases at V and 5 bases at J, leaving 8 bases unmatched. The germline gives CDR1 MNHNS, CDR2 SASEGT. Here the CDR3 reads CASSERQGRRTEAFF. In DNA, the CDR3 is TGTGCCAGCAGTGAAAGACAGGGACGGAGGACTGAAGCTTTCTTT.

The rearrangement links TRBV7-6 to TRBJ1-1; D ambiguous. The length of the CDR3 is 14 residues. The V gene lost 4 bases and the J gene lost 5 bases, with 14 bases spanning the gap. CDR1 is SGHVS, CDR2 FNYEAQ, per germline. CDR3 region: CASSSDTRKTEAFF. The CDR3 DNA reads as TGTGCCAGCAGCTCTGATACCAGAAAAACTGAAGCTTTCTTT. Together with reference TRBV7-6 and TRBJ1-1, the CDR3 gives the full variable domain: GAGVSQSPRYKVTKRGQDVALRCDPISGHVSLYWYRQALGQGPEFLTYFNYEAQQDKSGLPNDRFSAERPEGSISTLTIQRTEQRDSAMYRCASSSDTRKTEAFFGQGTRLTVV.

The chain employs TRBV27 and TRBJ2-1; no definite D call. This CDR3 has 14 amino acids. V was pared by 3 bases and J by 7 bases, with 13 bases between. Per the germline V gene, CDR1 is MNHEY and CDR2 is SMNVEV (reference sequence). This CDR3 reads CASSFLKALNEQFF. Written as DNA, the CDR3 is TGTGCCAGCAGTTTCCTCAAAGCCCTTAATGAGCAGTTCTTC.

This clone has just one count. The V and J genes are TRBV27 and TRBJ2-1; 16 bases are a match to TRBD2. The V gene's germline CDR1 is MNHEY and CDR2 SMNVEV (reference sequence). This CDR3 has 16 amino acids. Trimming cost V 5 bases and J 6 bases; bases outside gene matches: 4. CDR3 protein: CASSPGTSGRANEQFF. CDR3 sequence (DNA): TGTGCCAGCAGTCCTGGGACTAGCGGGAGGGCCAATGAGCAGTTCTTC.

V usage is TRBV6-1 and J usage is TRBJ1-2; 7 bases match TRBD1. This CDR3 comprises 14 residues. After removal of 1 base from V and 8 bases from J, the junction contained 7 bases not matched to a gene. The germline gives CDR1 MNHNS, CDR2 SASEGT. The CDR3 spells CASSEVGQGGGYTF. The CDR3 coding sequence is TGTGCCAGCAGTGAAGTAGGGCAGGGGGGCGGCTACACCTTC.

V gene TRBV9 combines with J gene TRBJ2-7; D may be TRBD1 (6 bases). Germline CDR1 and CDR2: SGDLS and YYNGEE. Trimming left V 0 bases short and J 6 bases short, with 13 bases between. This CDR3 contains 14 residues. The CDR3 here is CASSVGTEMGEQYF. DNA of the CDR3: TGTGCCAGCAGCGTAGGGACAGAGATGGGCGAGCAGTACTTC. The full variable domain, with the rest looked up from reference TRBV9 and TRBJ2-7, is DSGVTQTPKHLITATGQRVTLRCSPRSGDLSVYWYQQSLDQGLQFLIQYYNGEERAKGNILERFSAQQFPDLHSELNLSSLELGDSALYFCASSVGTEMGEQYFGPGTRLTVT.

The V and J genes are TRBV4-1 and TRBJ2-2; 9 bases fit TRBD1. The CDR3 has 16 amino acids. Trimming at V came to 6 bases and at J to 5 bases, leaving 10 bases not matched to a gene. From germline, CDR1 is MGHRA and CDR2 YSYEKL. This CDR3 reads CASRAPGQGRTGELFF. The CDR3 DNA reads TGCGCCAGCAGAGCCCCGGGACAGGGTCGGACCGGGGAGCTGTTTTTT.

The chain couples TRBV9 to TRBJ2-3; maybe TRBD2 (5 bases). The CDR3 consists of 14 residues. Germline V gives CDR1 SGDLS, CDR2 YYNGEE. Trimming removed 4 bases from V and 4 bases from J, with 13 bases in between. This CDR3 is CASSPRRGPDTQYF. The CDR3 DNA reads TGTGCCAGCAGCCCCCGGCGCGGGCCAGATACGCAGTATTTT.

V usage is TRBV28 and J usage is TRBJ2-3; D might be TRBD2 (6 bases). The germline CDR1 and CDR2 sequences are MDHEN and SYDVKM. This CDR3 is built from 17 residues. The V end lost 4 bases, the J end lost 5 bases, and 22 bases lay between the germline ends. The CDR3 spells CASSSRRAAGIGDTQYF. Here the CDR3 DNA reads TGTGCCAGCAGTTCCCGGAGGGCGGCGGGAATAGGAGATACGCAGTATTTT.

The genes are TRBV4-1 and TRBJ1-5; 8 bases line up with TRBD1. V was pared by 1 base and J by 0 bases, with 5 bases of the junction left unmatched. Germline CDR1 MGHRA, CDR2 YSYEKL. This CDR3 is built from 17 residues. The CDR3 loop reads CASSQGTGTNSNQPQHF. The CDR3, as DNA: TGCGCCAGCAGCCAAGGGACAGGGACAAATAGCAATCAGCCCCAGCATTTT.

The V and J genes are TRBV4-2 and TRBJ2-3, with 9 bases aligning to TRBD2. The CDR3 extends over 17 amino acids. CDR1 and CDR2 from the germline V gene are LGHNA and YNFKEQ. After removal of 3 bases from V and 1 base from J, the junction contained 8 bases not matched to a gene. CDR3 loop: CASSHPGAGGRTDTQYF. The CDR3 DNA follows: TGTGCCAGCAGCCACCCGGGGGCGGGGGGGCGCACAGATACGCAGTATTTT.

CDR3 protein: CASSLGARDTYYNEQFF. CDR3 coding DNA: TGTGCCAGCAGTTTGGGGGCCCGGGACACATACTACAATGAGCAGTTCTTC. The chain uses TRBV28 and TRBJ2-1; possibly TRBD1 for D (6 bases). The CDR3 totals 17 residues. CDR1 is MDHEN, CDR2 SYDVKM, per germline. The V end lost 3 bases, the J end lost 3 bases, and 18 bases lay between the germline ends.

This chain uses TRBV6-1 with TRBJ2-2; D is perhaps TRBD2 (5 bases). Germline-derived CDR1 and CDR2 are MNHNS and SASEGT. Deletions cut 8 bases from V and 5 bases from J, with 9 bases between. CDR3 length equals 12 residues. The CDR3 DNA follows: TGTGCCAGCTTACGGGGTACCGGGGAGCTGTTTTTT. Translating gives CASLRGTGELFF.

This rearrangement joins TRBV5-1 to TRBJ2-2, with TRBD2 matching over 9 bases. Losses at the gene ends were 4 bases for V and 6 bases for J; bases not matched to a gene: 7. The CDR3 covers 15 residues. Germline V gene data show CDR1 as SGHRS and CDR2 as YFSETQ. In DNA form, the CDR3 reads TGCGCCAGCAGCCCAATGACTAGCGGAGCCGGGGAGCTGTTTTTT. This sequence encodes CASSPMTSGAGELFF. Using reference TRBV5-1 and TRBJ2-2 for the parts outside the CDR3, the full variable domain is KAGVTQTPRYLIKTRGQQVTLSCSPISGHRSVSWYQQTPGQGLQFLFEYFSETQRNKGNFPGRFSGRQFSNSRSEMNVSTLELGDSALYLCASSPMTSGAGELFFGEGSRLTVL.

This clone showed up just once. The V and J genes are TRBV2 and TRBJ1-4; tentative D call: TRBD1 (5 bases). Germline CDR1 and CDR2: SNHLY and FYNNEI. This CDR3 spans 16 amino acids. CDR3 residues: CASQDPGRASNEKLFF. In DNA, the CDR3 is TGTGCTTCCCAAGACCCGGGCAGGGCTTCTAATGAAAAACTGTTTTTT.

The chain couples TRBV30 to TRBJ2-1; a possible D gene is TRBD1 (6 bases). The V end lost 2 bases, the J end lost 6 bases, and 11 bases lay between the germline ends. In germline, CDR1 is GTSNPN, CDR2 SVGIG (reference sequence). The CDR3 sequence is 13 residues long. CDR3 amino acids: CAWSPNRANEQFF. The CDR3 region has the DNA TGTGCCTGGAGTCCGAACAGGGCCAATGAGCAGTTCTTC.

V gene TRBV6-1 combines with J gene TRBJ1-2; 12 bases are shared with TRBD1. In germline, CDR1 is MNHNS, CDR2 SASEGT. Trimming cost V 6 bases and J 5 bases; bases outside gene matches: 7. The CDR3 sequence is 15 residues long. The CDR3 nucleotides read TGTGCCAGCAGGGGACAGGGGGCGAGGGGGTATGGCTACACCTTC. Amino acids: CASRGQGARGYGYTF.

For this clone: At one end the junction does not follow the germline gene, possibly because of a read error. The chain has TRBV30 and TRBJ2-3; D is possibly TRBD1 (6 bases). Germline-derived CDR1 and CDR2 are GTSNPN and SVGIG (reference sequence). CDR3 length: 12 amino acids. The CDR3 coding sequence is TGTGCCTGGAGTCCAACAGGGAACAGTGTGAATTTT. Residues: CAWSPTGNSVNF.